This T cell receptor beta chain was sequenced in a study of blood T cell repertoires in COVID-19. Study as a whole: Samples representing acute and convalescent COVID-19 were sourced from the United States, Italy and Spain. Nucleic acid was either cDNA or gDNA, and it came from T cells, B-cell-depleted T cells, or PBMCs.

The germline CDR1 and CDR2 sequences are GTSNPN and SVGIG (reference sequence). The ends were cut back, 3 bases at V and 1 base at J, with 10 bases in the middle. The CDR3 loop spans 15 amino acids. The study counted Cohort 3 donors as recovered given two negative PCRs, clearance, or symptom resolution. As handled by the study authors: Estimated nucleated cell counts came from reference gene primer amplification. The repertoire was sequenced with immunoSEQ multiplex PCR; TCRdb's copy has only in-frame clones and lacks some. The DNA was the basis for D and trimming; V, J and clone size are from that table. Of hundreds of thousands of clones listed, approximately 86% are singletons.

This TCR came from a woman in her forties or fifties who had recovered from COVID-19. This sequence joins TRBV30 and TRBJ2-6; TRBD1 might be the D (5 bases). Material for sequencing was PBMCs or T cells enriched from blood (not recorded which). The CDR3 sequence is CAWRRGSSGANVLTF. The CDR3 coding sequence is TGTGCCTGGAGAAGGGGATCGTCTGGGGCCAACGTCCTGACTTTC.